This T cell receptor beta chain was observed in a study of Ad26.COV2.S vaccination and SARS-CoV-2 variants. Regarding the study as a whole: People given the vaccine had a wider spike-specific TCR breadth than placebo recipients did. In TCR breadth and depth analyses, total T cell responses may have been underestimated. Breadth measured for non-spike TCRs was similar across vaccine and placebo recipients.

Repertoires were generated with immunoSEQ multiplex PCR, while TCRdb's copy carries only in-frame clones and drops some. Altogether hundreds of thousands of clones are present, under 95% being singletons, with the ten largest covering roughly 3.9%. On this clone itself: What it binds is unknown.

The receptor was derived from a human donor who had recovered from COVID-19. The sample consisted of peripheral blood, taken after recovery from COVID-19.

CDR3 DNA sequence: TGTGCCAGCAGCTTCGGTAGGGCAGGCACTGAAGCTTTCTTT. Translation gives CASSFGRAGTEAFF. This chain joins TRBV5-4 and TRBJ1-1; no reliable D call. The germline V gene encodes CDR1 SGHNT and CDR2 YYREEE (reference sequence). The CDR3 length is 14 residues. The ends were cut back, 2 bases at V and 4 bases at J, with 12 bases in the middle.